Detailed here is one T cell receptor (beta chain). Produced via immunoSEQ multiplex PCR; TCRdb's table is partial and in-frame only. The sample lists just over 300,000 clones, just over 85% occurring once. This entry comes from a study of blood T cell repertoires in COVID-19. Germline V gene lookup returns CDR1 KGHSH and CDR2 LQKENI. V dropped 0 bases and J dropped 0 bases, with 8 bases sitting between them. The CDR3 is made up of 15 amino acids. This sequence was found in a man aged 30 to 45 who had recovered from COVID-19. The sequenced sample consisted of PBMCs or T cells enriched from blood (not recorded which). The J gene is TRBJ1-1, the V gene TRBV18, with D hard to call. Here the CDR3 reads CASSPPVRMNTEAFF. The CDR3 bases are TGTGCCAGCTCACCACCGGTGCGCATGAACACTGAAGCTTTCTTT.